This T cell receptor beta chain originates from a study of blood T cell repertoires in COVID-19. This clone occurred a few times. Assay used: immunoSEQ multiplex PCR; TCRdb lists only in-frame clones, some missing. The sample holds 130,000 or so clones, about four fifths seen once. The germline CDR1 and CDR2 sequences are MNHNY and SVGAGI (reference sequence). Trimming removed 8 bases at V and 8 bases at J, with 13 bases between. The length of the CDR3 is 12 residues. The sample consisted of peripheral blood. This chain links TRBV6-6 with TRBJ2-1; D may be TRBD2 (5 bases). The clonotype was recovered from a young man with COVID-19, enrolled during active disease. DNA of the CDR3: TGTGCCAGCGAGGGCGCATCGGATGAGCAGTTCTTC. It codes for CASEGASDEQFF.